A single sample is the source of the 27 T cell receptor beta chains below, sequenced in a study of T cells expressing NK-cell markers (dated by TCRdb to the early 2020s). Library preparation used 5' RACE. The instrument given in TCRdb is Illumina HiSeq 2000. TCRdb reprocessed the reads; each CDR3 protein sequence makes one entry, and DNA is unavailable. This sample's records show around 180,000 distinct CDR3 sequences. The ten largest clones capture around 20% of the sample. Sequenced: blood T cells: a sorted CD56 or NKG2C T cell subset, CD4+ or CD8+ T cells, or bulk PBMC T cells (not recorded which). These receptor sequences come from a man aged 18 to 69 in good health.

CDR3 in amino acids: CASGTRGRSNQPQHF. This chain uses TRBV28 with TRBJ1-5. The germline CDR1 and CDR2 sequences are MDHEN and SYDVKM. This CDR3 region has 15 residues. Based on the CDR3 plus reference TRBV28 and TRBJ1-5, the full variable domain is DVKVTQSSRYLVKRTGEKVFLECVQDMDHENMFWYRQDPGLGLRLIYFSYDVKMKEKGDIPEGYSVSREKKERFSLILESASTNQTSMYLCASGTRGRSNQPQHFGDGTRLSIL.

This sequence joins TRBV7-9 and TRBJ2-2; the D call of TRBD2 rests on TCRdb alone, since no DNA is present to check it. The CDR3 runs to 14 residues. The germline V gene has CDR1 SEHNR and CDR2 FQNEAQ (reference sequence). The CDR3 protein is CASSGLAPTGELFF.

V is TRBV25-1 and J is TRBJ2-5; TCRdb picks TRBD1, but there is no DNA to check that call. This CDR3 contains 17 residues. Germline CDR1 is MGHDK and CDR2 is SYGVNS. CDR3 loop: CASSQWLGGLYQETQYF.

The CDR3 protein is CASSQEPDTFNEQFF. The chain carries TRBV4-1 and TRBJ2-1. The CDR3 runs to 15 residues. Germline V gene data show CDR1 as MGHRA and CDR2 as YSYEKL.

The CDR3 region is CASSLAQGITDTQYF. The chain links TRBV28 to TRBJ2-3; TCRdb proposes TRBD1, but this gene call is untestable without DNA. The CDR3 is made up of 15 amino acids. Germline assignment: CDR1 MDHEN and CDR2 SYDVKM.

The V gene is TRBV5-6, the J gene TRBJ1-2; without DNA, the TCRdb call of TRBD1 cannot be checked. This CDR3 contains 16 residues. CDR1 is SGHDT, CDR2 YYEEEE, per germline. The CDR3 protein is CASSIGTGGIWYGYTF.

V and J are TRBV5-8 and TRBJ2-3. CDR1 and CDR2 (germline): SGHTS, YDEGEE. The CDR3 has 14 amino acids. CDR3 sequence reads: CASSLAQPTDTQYF.

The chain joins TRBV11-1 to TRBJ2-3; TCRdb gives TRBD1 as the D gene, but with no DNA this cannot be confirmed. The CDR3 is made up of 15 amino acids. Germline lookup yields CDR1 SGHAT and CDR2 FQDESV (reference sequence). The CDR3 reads CVSSRGGYSTDTQYF.

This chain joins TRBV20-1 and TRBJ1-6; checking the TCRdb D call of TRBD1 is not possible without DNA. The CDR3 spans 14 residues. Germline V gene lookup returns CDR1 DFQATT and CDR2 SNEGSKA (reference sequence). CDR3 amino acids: CSAIPGGSDSPLHF.

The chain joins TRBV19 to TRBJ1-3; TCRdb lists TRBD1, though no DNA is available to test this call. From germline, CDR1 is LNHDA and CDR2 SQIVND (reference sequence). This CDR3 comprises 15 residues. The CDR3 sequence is CASSTSGGVGNTIYF.

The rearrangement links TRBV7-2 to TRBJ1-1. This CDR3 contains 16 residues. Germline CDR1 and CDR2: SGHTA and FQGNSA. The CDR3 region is CASRLGDKPRFTEAFF.

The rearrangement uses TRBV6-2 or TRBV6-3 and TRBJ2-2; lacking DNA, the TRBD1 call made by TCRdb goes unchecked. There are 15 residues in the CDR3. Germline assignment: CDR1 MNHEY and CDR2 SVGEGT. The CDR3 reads CATCYSGEHSGELFF.

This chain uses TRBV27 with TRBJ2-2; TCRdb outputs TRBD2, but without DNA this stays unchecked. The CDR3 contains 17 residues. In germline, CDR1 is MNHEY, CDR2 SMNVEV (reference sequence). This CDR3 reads CASRGTQLAGGTGELFF.

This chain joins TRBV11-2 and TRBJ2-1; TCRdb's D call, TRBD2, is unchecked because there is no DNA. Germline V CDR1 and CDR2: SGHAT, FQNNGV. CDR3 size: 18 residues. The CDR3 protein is CASSPPGLAYSSYNEQFF.

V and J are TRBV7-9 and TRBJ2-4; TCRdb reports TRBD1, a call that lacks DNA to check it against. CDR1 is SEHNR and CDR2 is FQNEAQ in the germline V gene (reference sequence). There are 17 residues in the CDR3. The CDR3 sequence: CASSLGLGNPTKNIQYF.

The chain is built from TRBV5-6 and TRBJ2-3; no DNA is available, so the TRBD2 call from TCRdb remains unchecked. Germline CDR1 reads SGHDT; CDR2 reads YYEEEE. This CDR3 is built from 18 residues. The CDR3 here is CASSSSGTSGPSTDTQYF.

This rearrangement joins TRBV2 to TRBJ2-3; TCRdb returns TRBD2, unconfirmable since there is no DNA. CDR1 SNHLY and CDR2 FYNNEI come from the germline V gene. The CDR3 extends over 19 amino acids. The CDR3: CASSFHVGERGDGTDTQYF. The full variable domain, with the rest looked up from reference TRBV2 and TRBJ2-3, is EPEVTQTPSHQVTQMGQEVILRCVPISNHLYFYWYRQILGQKVEFLVSFYNNEISEKSEIFDDQFSVERPDGSNFTLKIRSTKLEDSAMYFCASSFHVGERGDGTDTQYFGPGTRLTVL.

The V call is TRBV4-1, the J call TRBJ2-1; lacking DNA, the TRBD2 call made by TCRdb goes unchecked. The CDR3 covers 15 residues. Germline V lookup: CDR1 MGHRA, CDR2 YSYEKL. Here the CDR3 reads CASSQAPPGPNEQFF.

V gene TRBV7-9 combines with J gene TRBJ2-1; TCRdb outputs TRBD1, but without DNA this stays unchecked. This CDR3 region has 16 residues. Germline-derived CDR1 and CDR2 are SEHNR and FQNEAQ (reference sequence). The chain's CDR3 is CASSSRGTGDRNEQFF.

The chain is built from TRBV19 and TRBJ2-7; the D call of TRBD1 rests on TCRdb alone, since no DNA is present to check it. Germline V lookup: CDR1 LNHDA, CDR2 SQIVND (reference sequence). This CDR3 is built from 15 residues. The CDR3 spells CASSTGGTGAYEQYF.

The chain's CDR3 is CASSEGGFGQPQHF. This chain uses TRBV14 with TRBJ1-5; TCRdb's assignment of TRBD1 cannot be checked, as there is no DNA. The CDR3 contains 14 residues. Germline V gene sequence: CDR1 SGHDN, CDR2 FVKESK. Looking up the rest from reference TRBV14 and TRBJ1-5 gives the full variable domain: EAGVTQFPSHSVIEKGQTVTLRCDPISGHDNLYWYRRVMGKEIKFLLHFVKESKQDESGMPNNRFLAERTGGTYSTLKVQPAELEDSGVYFCASSEGGFGQPQHFGDGTRLSIL.

The CDR3 spells CASSYLPENYGYTF. This chain connects TRBV6-5 to TRBJ1-2. The CDR3 length is 14 residues. In germline, CDR1 is MNHEY, CDR2 SVGAGI.

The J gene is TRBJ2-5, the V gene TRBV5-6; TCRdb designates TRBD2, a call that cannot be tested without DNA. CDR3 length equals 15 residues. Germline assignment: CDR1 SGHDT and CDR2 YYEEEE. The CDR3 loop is CASSRILAEQETQYF.

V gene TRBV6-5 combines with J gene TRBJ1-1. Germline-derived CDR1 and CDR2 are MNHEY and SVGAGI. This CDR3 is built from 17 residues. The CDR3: CASSNTYPSAENTEAFF.

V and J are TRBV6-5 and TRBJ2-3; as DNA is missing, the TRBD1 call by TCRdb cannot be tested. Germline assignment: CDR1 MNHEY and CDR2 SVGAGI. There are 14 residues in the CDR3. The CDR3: CASSSRDPTDTQYF.

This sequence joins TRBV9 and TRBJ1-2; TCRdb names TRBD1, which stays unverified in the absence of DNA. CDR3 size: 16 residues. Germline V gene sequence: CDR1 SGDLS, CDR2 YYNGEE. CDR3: CASSGQWDTGAYGYTF.

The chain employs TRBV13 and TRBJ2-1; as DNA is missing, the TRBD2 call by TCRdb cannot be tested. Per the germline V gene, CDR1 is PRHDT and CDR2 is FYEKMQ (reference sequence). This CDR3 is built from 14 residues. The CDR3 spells CASSLGTSANEQFF.